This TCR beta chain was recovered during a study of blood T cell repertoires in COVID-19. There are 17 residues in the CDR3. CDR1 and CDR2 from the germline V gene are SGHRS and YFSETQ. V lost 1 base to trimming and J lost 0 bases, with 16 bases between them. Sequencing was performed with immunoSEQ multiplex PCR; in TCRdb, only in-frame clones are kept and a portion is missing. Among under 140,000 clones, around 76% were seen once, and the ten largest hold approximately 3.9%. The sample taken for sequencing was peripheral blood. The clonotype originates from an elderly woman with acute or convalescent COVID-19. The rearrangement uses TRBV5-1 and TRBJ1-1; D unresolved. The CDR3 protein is CASSLHSAGIMNTEAFF. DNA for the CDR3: TGCGCCAGCAGCTTGCATTCCGCAGGCATAATGAACACTGAAGCTTTCTTT.